This T cell receptor (beta chain) was recovered during a study of cytomegalovirus exposure and HLA in healthy donors. General study results and limits: Within the 100 to 150 validation repertoires, first-cohort TCR clusters tended to co-occur, according to a later analysis. The study labeled around 160 TCR beta chains cytomegalovirus-associated. Rare TCR sequences dominated, though some public TCRs recurred in many donors.

This CDR3 has 16 amino acids. Trimming stripped 4 bases from V and 0 bases from J, with 14 bases between. Germline CDR1 and CDR2: SGHDT and YYEEEE. Sequenced by immunoSEQ multiplex PCR; TCRdb stores in-frame clones only, minus some. The sample consists of about 180,000 clones, 75% to 90% of them appearing once. Concerning this clone itself: What it binds is unknown.

This TCR was sampled from a man aged 18 to 29 in good health and CMV-seropositive. The sequenced material came from PBMCs. V gene TRBV5-6 combines with J gene TRBJ2-1, with a possible D match to TRBD2 (5 bases). This chain's CDR3 is CASSQALGSSYNEQFF. CDR3 DNA sequence: TGTGCCAGCAGCCAGGCTCTGGGGAGCTCCTACAATGAGCAGTTCTTC.